Shown below are 25 T cell receptor beta chains from a single sample sequenced in a study of blood T cell repertoires in COVID-19. Measured with immunoSEQ multiplex PCR; TCRdb has only the in-frame clones, and not every one. Of 200,000 to 300,000 clones listed, approximately 88% were seen once; the top ten hold 2% to 2.5%. The sequenced sample was PBMCs or T cells enriched from blood (not recorded which). The source is a woman aged 40 to 50 with acute COVID-19.

This CDR3 is CASSLVEFSNTEAFF. The CDR3 DNA reads as TGCGCCAGCAGCTTGGTAGAGTTTTCCAACACTGAAGCTTTCTTT. The V call is TRBV5-1, the J call TRBJ1-1; D unclear. V was clipped by 0 bases and J by 2 bases, with 11 bases between them. CDR1 and CDR2 from the germline V gene are SGHRS and YFSETQ. There are 15 residues in the CDR3.

V is TRBV19 and J is TRBJ2-5; D is possibly TRBD2 (5 bases). Trimming took 4 bases from V and 3 from J, leaving 9 bases between them. This CDR3 has 13 amino acids. Germline lookup yields CDR1 LNHDA and CDR2 SQIVND (reference sequence). This chain's CDR3 is CASSRGSKETQYF. CDR3 coding DNA: TGTGCCAGTAGTAGAGGGTCAAAAGAGACCCAGTACTTC.

The V gene is TRBV7-8, the J gene TRBJ2-2; TRBD1 agrees at 7 bases. Trimming took 3 bases from V and 2 from J; bases not matched to a gene: 3. The CDR3 totals 15 residues. The germline CDR1 and CDR2 sequences are SGHVS and FQNEAQ. This chain's CDR3 is CASSLGQTNTGELFF. Written as DNA, the CDR3 is TGTGCCAGCAGCTTGGGACAGACTAACACCGGGGAGCTGTTTTTT.

The chain has TRBV11-3 and TRBJ1-2; 10 bases agree with TRBD1. The V gene's germline CDR1 is SGHNT and CDR2 YENEEA. This CDR3 spans 17 amino acids. Trimming took 5 bases from V and 3 from J; bases not matched to a gene: 12. The CDR3: CASSLRDRGYWDYGYTF. The CDR3 region has the DNA TGTGCCAGCAGCCTCCGGGACAGGGGTTATTGGGACTATGGCTACACCTTC.

The chain has TRBV5-4 and TRBJ2-7; 8 positions agree with TRBD1. The CDR3 totals 14 residues. From germline, CDR1 is SGHNT and CDR2 YYREEE (reference sequence). V lost 4 bases to trimming and J lost 4 bases; unmatched junction nucleotides: 7. CDR3 sequence: CASSGGQGRYEQYF. The CDR3 nucleotides are TGTGCCAGCAGCGGAGGACAGGGCCGATACGAGCAGTACTTC. Together with reference TRBV5-4 and TRBJ2-7, the CDR3 gives the full variable domain: ETGVTQSPTHLIKTRGQQVTLRCSSQSGHNTVSWYQQALGQGPQFIFQYYREEENGRGNFPPRFSGLQFPNYSSELNVNALELDDSALYLCASSGGQGRYEQYFGPGTRLTVT.

J is TRBJ1-4 and V is TRBV15; no firm D call. CDR1 LNHNV and CDR2 YYDKDF come from the germline V gene (reference sequence). The CDR3 consists of 15 residues. V gave up 0 bases and J gave up 6 bases, with 11 bases separating them. The CDR3 loop is CATSRDKSGHEKLFF. CDR3 bases: TGTGCCACCAGCAGAGATAAATCGGGTCATGAAAAACTGTTTTTT.

The J gene is TRBJ1-5, the V gene TRBV11-2; D remains ambiguous. The CDR3 has 14 amino acids. V lost 5 bases and J 3 bases, leaving 11 bases between the germline ends. CDR1 is SGHAT and CDR2 is FQNNGV in the germline V gene. CDR3 region: CASSEGSSNQPQHF. DNA of the CDR3: TGTGCCAGCAGCGAGGGCAGCTCCAATCAGCCCCAGCATTTT.

About this clone: Distinct nucleotide sequences in the sample also encode this CDR3. The chain is built from TRBV6-5 and TRBJ1-2; TRBD1 agrees at 10 bases. The CDR3 is 14 amino acids. V shed 6 bases, J shed 2 bases, and the junction held 3 bases outside the gene matches. CDR1 is MNHEY, CDR2 SVGAGI, per germline. CDR3 loop: CASRGDRGNYGYTF. CDR3 nucleotide sequence: TGTGCCAGCAGGGGGGACAGGGGAAACTATGGCTACACCTTC.

The chain has TRBV3-1 (or the pseudogene TRBV3-2) and TRBJ1-1, with 8 positions matching TRBD1. The CDR3 has 14 amino acids. The germline gives CDR1 LGHDT, CDR2 YNNKEL (reference sequence). Trimming took 5 bases from V and 4 from J; bases not matched to a gene: 6. The CDR3 reads CASSVTGAATEAFF. The CDR3 DNA reads as TGTGCCAGCAGCGTGACAGGGGCGGCCACTGAAGCTTTCTTT.

This clone occurred a few times. The chain links TRBV7-2 to TRBJ1-2, with D unresolved. Between the trimmed V and J ends, which lost 1 base and 12 bases, there was a span of 15 bases. CDR3 size: 13 residues. The germline CDR1 and CDR2 sequences are SGHTA and FQGNSA. The CDR3 loop reads CASSLEAEALHTF. The DNA for the CDR3 is TGTGCCAGCAGCTTAGAGGCGGAGGCCTTGCACACCTTC.

The chain joins TRBV27 to TRBJ1-2; D remains unclear. The CDR3 has 13 amino acids. The V gene lost 6 bases and the J gene lost 6 bases, with 14 bases spanning the gap. Germline lookup yields CDR1 MNHEY and CDR2 SMNVEV (reference sequence). In DNA form, the CDR3 reads TGTGCCAGCAGGCCTTCGGGGTGGGATGGCTACACCTTC. Protein: CASRPSGWDGYTF.

The chain combines TRBV7-9 with TRBJ1-1, with 8 bases fitting TRBD1. V shed 1 base, J shed 4 bases, and the junction held 8 bases outside the gene matches. Germline V CDR1 and CDR2: SEHNR, FQNEAQ (reference sequence). The CDR3 extends over 16 amino acids. CDR3 sequence reads: CASSLVAGGAGTEAFF. The CDR3 nucleotides read TGTGCCAGCAGCTTAGTTGCAGGGGGCGCGGGCACTGAAGCTTTCTTT.

This chain uses TRBV18 with TRBJ1-1, with a weak D call TRBD1 (6 bases). This CDR3 is built from 16 residues. Trimming took 3 bases from V and 1 from J, leaving 15 bases between them. CDR1 is KGHSH, CDR2 LQKENI, per germline. CDR3 bases: TGTGCCAGCTCACCGATGACAGGAACGAAGAACACTGAAGCTTTCTTT. Translated, it gives CASSPMTGTKNTEAFF.

This chain links TRBV27 with TRBJ2-7, with D perhaps matching TRBD2 (6 bases). This CDR3 is built from 14 residues. CDR1 is MNHEY, CDR2 SMNVEV, per germline (reference sequence). The V gene lost 6 bases and the J gene lost 2 bases, with 14 bases spanning the gap. The CDR3 is CASSSVGGPYEQYV. For the CDR3, the DNA is TGTGCCAGCAGCTCCGTGGGAGGCCCCTACGAGCAGTACGTC.

The V and J genes are TRBV24-1 and TRBJ2-2; 11 nucleotides align to TRBD2. The CDR3 has 16 amino acids. Unmatched junction bases numbered 1, after V lost 1 base and J lost 4 bases. CDR1 KGHDR and CDR2 SFDVKD come from the germline V gene. In DNA, the CDR3 is TGTGCCACCAGTGATTTCGGGACTAGCGGCACCGGGGAGCTGTTTTTT. It codes for CATSDFGTSGTGELFF.

The chain recombines TRBV7-2 with TRBJ2-7; 7 positions agree with TRBD1. V gave up 7 bases and J gave up 3 bases; unmatched junction bases: 12. CDR3 length: 15 amino acids. Germline CDR1 SGHTA, CDR2 FQGNSA. The CDR3 nucleotides read TGTGCCAGCAACTCGGTACCGACAGGGATCTACGAGCAGTACTTC. It specifies CASNSVPTGIYEQYF.

Only one count was recorded for this clone. The rearrangement links TRBV19 to TRBJ2-6, with D perhaps matching TRBD2 (6 bases). Looked up from germline, CDR1 is LNHDA and CDR2 is SQIVND (reference sequence). The CDR3 loop spans 17 amino acids. V was pared by 3 bases and J by 3 bases, with 15 bases between. CDR3 loop: CASSMGSGTVGANVLTF. The CDR3 DNA reads as TGTGCCAGTAGTATGGGATCCGGGACTGTTGGGGCCAACGTCCTGACTTTC. The full variable domain, its missing parts supplied by reference TRBV19 and TRBJ2-6, is DGGITQSPKYLFRKEGQNVTLSCEQNLNHDAMYWYRQDPGQGLRLIYYSQIVNDFQKGDIAEGYSVSREKKESFPLTVTSAQKNPTAFYLCASSMGSGTVGANVLTFGAGSRLTVL.

With respect to this clone: At one of its ends the junction is not consistent with the germline gene, which may arise from a read error. V usage is TRBV11-2 and J usage is TRBJ1-6; no firm D call. From germline, CDR1 is SGHAT and CDR2 FQNNGV. The CDR3 is 15 residues long. CDR3 sequence reads: CASSLDGAYNSPLHF. The CDR3 nucleotides read TGTGCCAGCAGCCTAGACGGAGCATATAATTCACCCCTCCACTTT.

In regard to this clone: The junction departs from germline at one end; a sequencing error may be responsible. This chain connects TRBV4-3 to TRBJ2-3; TRBD2 is a possible D gene (5 bases). The germline V gene has CDR1 LGHNA and CDR2 YSLEER. The CDR3 runs to 15 residues. This chain's CDR3 is CASSQYLGSRDTQYF. The CDR3 DNA follows: TGCGCCAGCAGCCAATATCTAGGGAGCAGAGATACGCAGTATTTT.

This chain joins TRBV11-2 and TRBJ2-1; the match to TRBD2 covers 12 bases. This CDR3 comprises 15 residues. Trimming removed 5 bases from V and 6 bases from J; junction bases left unmatched: 5. In germline, CDR1 is SGHAT, CDR2 FQNNGV. CDR3 amino acids: CASSPGTSGLNEQFF. The DNA for the CDR3 is TGTGCCAGCAGCCCGGGGACTAGCGGGCTCAATGAGCAGTTCTTC.

The V gene is TRBV11-3, the J gene TRBJ2-5; D call uncertain. Germline CDR1 SGHNT, CDR2 YENEEA. The CDR3 covers 14 residues. V was trimmed by 7 bases and J by 2 bases, leaving 14 bases between them. CDR3 nucleotides: TGTGCCAGCAACCCTTTCGGTGATCAAGAGACCCAGTACTTC. Protein sequence: CASNPFGDQETQYF.

This clone was counted between two and nine times. The V call is TRBV29-1, the J call TRBJ1-1, with D possibly matching TRBD1 (6 bases). CDR3 length equals 13 residues. Trimming cost V 8 bases and J 0 bases, with 13 bases left between them. Germline loops: CDR1 SQVTM, CDR2 ANQGSEA. The CDR3: CSSGGGMNTEAFF. In nucleotides, the CDR3 is TGCAGCTCCGGCGGGGGCATGAACACTGAAGCTTTCTTT.

V is TRBV30 and J is TRBJ1-2, with 9 positions matching TRBD1. CDR3 length equals 15 residues. CDR1 is GTSNPN, CDR2 SVGIG, per germline (reference sequence). The J segment lost 4 bases and the V segment lost 2 bases, leaving 8 bases of the junction unmatched. DNA of the CDR3: TGTGCCTGGAGTATCGGACAGGGGATGTCCTATGGCTACACCTTC. Protein: CAWSIGQGMSYGYTF.

The J gene is TRBJ2-2, the V gene TRBV7-2; D is perhaps TRBD2 (6 bases). Trimming took 2 bases from V and 5 from J, leaving 15 bases between them. Germline V gene lookup returns CDR1 SGHTA and CDR2 FQGNSA. This CDR3 is 16 amino acids long. CDR3 protein: CASSLLPQAGTGELFF. The CDR3 nucleotides read TGTGCCAGCAGCTTACTCCCCCAGGCGGGGACCGGGGAGCTGTTTTTT.

The chain has TRBV5-4 and TRBJ2-2; 9 nucleotides line up with TRBD1. Germline lookup yields CDR1 SGHNT and CDR2 YYREEE (reference sequence). The CDR3 totals 14 residues. Trimming removed 4 bases from V and 8 bases from J; junction bases left unmatched: 6. CDR3 DNA sequence: TGTGCCAGCAGCCGGACAGGGGAGGGGGGGGAGCTGTTTTTT. This encodes CASSRTGEGGELFF. Filled out from reference TRBV5-4 and TRBJ2-2, the complete variable domain reads ETGVTQSPTHLIKTRGQQVTLRCSSQSGHNTVSWYQQALGQGPQFIFQYYREEENGRGNFPPRFSGLQFPNYSSELNVNALELDDSALYLCASSRTGEGGELFFGEGSRLTVL.